The entry below gives a single T cell receptor (beta chain) sequence along with its context. Extraction of RNA preceded its reverse transcription into cDNA, which served as the sequencing template. Repertoires were generated with immunoSEQ multiplex PCR, while TCRdb's copy carries only in-frame clones and drops some. The table includes roughly 100,000 clones, around 84% detected once. Noted treatment: oral pan-JAK inhibitor, 5-10 mg twice daily. This specimen comes from a study of CD8+ T cells in alopecia areata. Per the germline V gene, CDR1 is LNHDA and CDR2 is SQIVND (reference sequence). The CDR3 has 15 amino acids. V was trimmed by 1 base and J by 2 bases, leaving 10 bases between them.

This chain joins TRBV19 and TRBJ2-3; no definite D call. This TCR was sampled from a human donor with alopecia areata. The sequences come from CD8+ T cells sorted from blood, collected around week 34, from a patient treated with tofacitinib. The CDR3 is CASSIAGRNTDTQYF. The CDR3 DNA reads as TGTGCCAGTAGTATAGCGGGCAGAAACACAGATACGCAGTATTTT.